This T cell receptor (beta chain) was recorded in a study of shared clonotypes between healthy human individuals. The protocol was immunoSEQ multiplex PCR, while the TCRdb copy is restricted to in-frame clones and leaves out a portion. Of some 2,500,000 clones listed, 93% were seen once; the top ten hold 0.36%. All donors were healthy HIV-negative adults lacking recent acute infections or vaccinations. The CDR3 consists of 13 residues. Trimming took 7 bases from V and 5 from J, leaving 14 bases between them. Per germline, CDR1 MDHEN and CDR2 SYDVKM. This receptor was identified in a man between 18 and 35 years old in good health. Some clones in this sample may be carry-over from other donors' samples. The sequenced sample was naive CD4+ T cells from PBMCs. Regarding subset: CD45RA+ positively selected. The chain has TRBV28 and TRBJ1-1; no clear D gene. The CDR3 DNA reads TGTGCCAGCACTGAGGTCCGAGGTACTGAAGCTTTCTTT. Translating it yields CASTEVRGTEAFF.